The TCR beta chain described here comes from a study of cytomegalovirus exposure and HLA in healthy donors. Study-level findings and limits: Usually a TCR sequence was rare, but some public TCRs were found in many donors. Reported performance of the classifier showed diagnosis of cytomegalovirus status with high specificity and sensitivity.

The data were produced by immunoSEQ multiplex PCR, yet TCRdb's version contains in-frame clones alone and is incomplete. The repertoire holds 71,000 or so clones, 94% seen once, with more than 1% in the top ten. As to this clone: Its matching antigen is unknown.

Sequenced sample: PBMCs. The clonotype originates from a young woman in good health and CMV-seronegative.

The CDR3 spells CASSGGTGVLFTEAFF. The CDR3 nucleotides are TGTGCCAGCAGTGGGGGGACAGGGGTCCTCTTCACTGAAGCTTTCTTT. The V gene is TRBV6-1, the J gene TRBJ1-1; TRBD1 aligns across 10 bases. This CDR3 region has 16 residues. Germline V CDR1 and CDR2: MNHNS, SASEGT. The ends lost 4 bases at V and 4 bases at J; junction bases unmatched: 9.